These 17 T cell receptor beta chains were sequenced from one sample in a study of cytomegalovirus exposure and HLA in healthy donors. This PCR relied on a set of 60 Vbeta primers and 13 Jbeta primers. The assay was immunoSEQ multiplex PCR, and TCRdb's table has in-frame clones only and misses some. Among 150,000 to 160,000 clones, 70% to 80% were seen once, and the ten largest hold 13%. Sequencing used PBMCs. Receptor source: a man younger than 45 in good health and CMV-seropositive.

CDR3 region: CASRDHRDRVGEKLFF. CDR3 DNA sequence: TGTGCCAGCAGAGACCACCGGGACAGGGTTGGGGAAAAACTGTTTTTT. The V call is TRBV2, the J call TRBJ1-4; 9 bases line up with TRBD1. The CDR3 is made up of 16 amino acids. The junction had 13 bases not matched to a gene; V was cut back by 6 bases and J by 8 bases. From germline, CDR1 is SNHLY and CDR2 FYNNEI.

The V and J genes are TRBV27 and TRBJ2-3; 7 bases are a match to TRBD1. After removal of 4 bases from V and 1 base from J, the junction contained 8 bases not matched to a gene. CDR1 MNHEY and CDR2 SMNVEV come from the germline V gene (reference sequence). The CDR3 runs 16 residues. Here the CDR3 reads CASSSGQSWGTDTQYF. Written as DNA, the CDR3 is TGTGCCAGCAGTTCGGGACAGTCCTGGGGCACAGATACGCAGTATTTT.

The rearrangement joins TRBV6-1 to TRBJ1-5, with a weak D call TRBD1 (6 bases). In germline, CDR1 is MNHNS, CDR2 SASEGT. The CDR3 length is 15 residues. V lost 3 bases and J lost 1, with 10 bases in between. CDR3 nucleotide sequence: TGTGCCAGCAGTGAGACAGGCGGGAGCAATCAGCCCCAGCATTTT. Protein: CASSETGGSNQPQHF.

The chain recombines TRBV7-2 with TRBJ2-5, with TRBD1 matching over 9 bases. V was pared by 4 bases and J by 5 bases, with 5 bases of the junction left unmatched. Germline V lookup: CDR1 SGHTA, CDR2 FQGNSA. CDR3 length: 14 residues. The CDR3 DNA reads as TGTGCCAGCAGCTCTCCGGACAGGGGCGAGACCCAGTACTTC. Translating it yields CASSSPDRGETQYF. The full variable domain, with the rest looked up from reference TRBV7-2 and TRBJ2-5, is GAGVSQSPSNKVTEKGKDVELRCDPISGHTALYWYRQSLGQGLEFLIYFQGNSAPDKSGLPSDRFSAERTGGSVSTLTIQRTQQEDSAVYLCASSSPDRGETQYFGPGTRLLVL.

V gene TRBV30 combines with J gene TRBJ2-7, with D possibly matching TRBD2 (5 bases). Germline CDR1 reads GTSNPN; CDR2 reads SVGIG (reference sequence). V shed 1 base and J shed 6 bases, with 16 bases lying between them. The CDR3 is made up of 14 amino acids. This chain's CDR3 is CAWSAGSFAGEQYF. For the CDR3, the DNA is TGTGCCTGGAGTGCAGGATCATTTGCGGGCGAGCAGTACTTC.

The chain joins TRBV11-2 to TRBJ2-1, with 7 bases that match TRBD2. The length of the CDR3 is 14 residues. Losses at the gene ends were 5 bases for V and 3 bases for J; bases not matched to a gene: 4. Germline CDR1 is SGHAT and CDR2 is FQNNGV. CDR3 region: CASSPQRDYNEQFF. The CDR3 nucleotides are TGTGCCAGCAGCCCTCAGCGGGACTACAATGAGCAGTTCTTC.

CDR3 region: CASSLLAGGGNEQFF. DNA for the CDR3: TGTGCCAGCAGCTTACTAGCGGGAGGTGGCAATGAGCAGTTCTTC. V is TRBV7-3 and J is TRBJ2-1; 11 nucleotides align to TRBD2. The junction had 3 bases not matched to a gene; V was cut back by 2 bases and J by 6 bases. The germline V gene has CDR1 SGHTA and CDR2 FQGTGA. The CDR3 sequence is 15 residues long.

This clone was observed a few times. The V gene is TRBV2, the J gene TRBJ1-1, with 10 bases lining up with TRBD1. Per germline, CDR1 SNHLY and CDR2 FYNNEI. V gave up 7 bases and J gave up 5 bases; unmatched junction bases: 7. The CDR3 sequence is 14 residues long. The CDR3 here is CASTPTGGLTEAFF. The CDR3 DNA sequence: TGTGCCAGCACCCCGACAGGGGGCCTTACTGAAGCTTTCTTT.

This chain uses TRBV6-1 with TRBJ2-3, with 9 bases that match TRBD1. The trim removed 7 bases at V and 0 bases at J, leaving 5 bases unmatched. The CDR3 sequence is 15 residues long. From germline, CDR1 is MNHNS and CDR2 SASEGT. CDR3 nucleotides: TGTGCCAGCATACAGGGGGCCACTAGCACAGATACGCAGTATTTT. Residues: CASIQGATSTDTQYF.

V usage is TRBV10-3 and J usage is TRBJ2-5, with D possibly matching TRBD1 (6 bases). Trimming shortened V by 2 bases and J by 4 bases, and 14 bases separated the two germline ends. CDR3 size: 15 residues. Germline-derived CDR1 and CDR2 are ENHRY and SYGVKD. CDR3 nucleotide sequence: TGTGCCATCAGTGAGCAAGGACAGTACCCAGAGACCCAGTACTTC. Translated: CAISEQGQYPETQYF.

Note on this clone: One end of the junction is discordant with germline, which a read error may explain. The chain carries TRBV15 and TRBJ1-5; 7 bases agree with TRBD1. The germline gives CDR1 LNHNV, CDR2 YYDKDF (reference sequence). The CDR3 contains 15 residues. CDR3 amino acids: CATGSGQASNQPQHF. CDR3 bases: TGTGCCACCGGCAGCGGACAGGCGAGCAATCAGCCCCAGCATTTT.

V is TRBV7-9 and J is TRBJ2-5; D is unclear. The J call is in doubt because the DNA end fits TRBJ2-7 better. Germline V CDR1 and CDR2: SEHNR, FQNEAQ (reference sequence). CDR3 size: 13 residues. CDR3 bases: TGTGCCAGCAGCTTTGTAACGGTCCACGAGCAGTACTTC. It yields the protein CASSFVTVHEQYF.

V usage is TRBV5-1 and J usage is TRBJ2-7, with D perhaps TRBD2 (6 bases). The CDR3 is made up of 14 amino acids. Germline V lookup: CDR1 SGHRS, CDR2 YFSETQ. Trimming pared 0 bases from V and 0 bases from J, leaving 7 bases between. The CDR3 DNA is TGCGCCAGCAGCTTGGCCGGGGGCTCCTACGAGCAGTACTTC. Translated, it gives CASSLAGGSYEQYF.

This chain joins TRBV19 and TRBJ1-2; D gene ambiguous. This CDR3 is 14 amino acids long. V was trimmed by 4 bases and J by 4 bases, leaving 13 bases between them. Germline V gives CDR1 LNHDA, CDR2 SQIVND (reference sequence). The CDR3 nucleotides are TGTGCCAGTAGTAAGCAGACACGCATCTATGGCTACACCTTC. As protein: CASSKQTRIYGYTF. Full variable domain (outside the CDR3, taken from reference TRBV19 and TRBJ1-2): DGGITQSPKYLFRKEGQNVTLSCEQNLNHDAMYWYRQDPGQGLRLIYYSQIVNDFQKGDIAEGYSVSREKKESFPLTVTSAQKNPTAFYLCASSKQTRIYGYTFGSGTRLTVV.

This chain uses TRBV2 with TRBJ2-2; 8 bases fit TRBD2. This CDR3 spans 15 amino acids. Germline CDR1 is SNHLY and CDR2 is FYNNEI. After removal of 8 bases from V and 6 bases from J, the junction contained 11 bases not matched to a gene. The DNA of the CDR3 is TGTGCCAGCGGGGTTGAAGCGGGAGCCGCCGGGGAGCTGTTTTTT. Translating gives CASGVEAGAAGELFF.

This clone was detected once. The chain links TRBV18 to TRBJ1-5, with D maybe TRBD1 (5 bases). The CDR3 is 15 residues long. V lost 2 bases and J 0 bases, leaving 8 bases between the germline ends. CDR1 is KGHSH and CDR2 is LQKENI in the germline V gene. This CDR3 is CASSPGAYSNQPQHF. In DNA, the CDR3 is TGTGCCAGCTCACCAGGGGCGTATAGCAATCAGCCCCAGCATTTT.

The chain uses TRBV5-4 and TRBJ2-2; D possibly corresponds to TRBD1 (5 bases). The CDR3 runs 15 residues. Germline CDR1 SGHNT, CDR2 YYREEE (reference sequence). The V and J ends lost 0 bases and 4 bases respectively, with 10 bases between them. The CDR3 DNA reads TGTGCCAGCAGCTTGGTCGGGCAGGGCACCGGGGAGCTGTTTTTT. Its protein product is CASSLVGQGTGELFF.